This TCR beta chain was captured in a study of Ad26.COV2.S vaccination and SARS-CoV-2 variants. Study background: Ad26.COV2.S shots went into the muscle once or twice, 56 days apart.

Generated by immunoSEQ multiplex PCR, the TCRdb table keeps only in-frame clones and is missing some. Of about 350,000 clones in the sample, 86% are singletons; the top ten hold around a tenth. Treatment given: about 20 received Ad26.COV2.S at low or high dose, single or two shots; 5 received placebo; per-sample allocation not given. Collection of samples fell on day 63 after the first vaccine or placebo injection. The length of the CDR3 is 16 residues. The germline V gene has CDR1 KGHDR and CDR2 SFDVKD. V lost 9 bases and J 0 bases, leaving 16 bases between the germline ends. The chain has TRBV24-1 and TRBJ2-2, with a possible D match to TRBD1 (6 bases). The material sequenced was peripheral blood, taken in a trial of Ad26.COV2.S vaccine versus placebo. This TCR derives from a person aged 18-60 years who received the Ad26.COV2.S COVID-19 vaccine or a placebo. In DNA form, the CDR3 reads TGTGCCACCGGGGACACCCAGTACCCGAACACCGGGGAGCTGTTTTTT. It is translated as CATGDTQYPNTGELFF.